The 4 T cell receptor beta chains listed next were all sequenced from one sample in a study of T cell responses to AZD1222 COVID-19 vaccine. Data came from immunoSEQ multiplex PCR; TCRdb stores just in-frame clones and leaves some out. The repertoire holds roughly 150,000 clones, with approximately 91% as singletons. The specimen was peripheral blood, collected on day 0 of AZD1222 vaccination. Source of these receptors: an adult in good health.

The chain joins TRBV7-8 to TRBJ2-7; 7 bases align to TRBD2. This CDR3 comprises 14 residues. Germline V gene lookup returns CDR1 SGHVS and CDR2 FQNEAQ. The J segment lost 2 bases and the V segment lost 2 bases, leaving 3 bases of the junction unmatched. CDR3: CASSLSGGAYEQYF. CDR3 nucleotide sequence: TGTGCCAGCAGCTTATCGGGGGGAGCCTACGAGCAGTACTTC.

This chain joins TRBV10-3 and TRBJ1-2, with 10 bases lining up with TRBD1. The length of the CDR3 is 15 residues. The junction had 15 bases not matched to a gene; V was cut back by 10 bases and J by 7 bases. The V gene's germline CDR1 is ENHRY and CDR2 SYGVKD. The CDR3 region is CATTGTGEAMGGYTF. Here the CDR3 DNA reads TGTGCCACTACCGGGACAGGGGAGGCGATGGGTGGCTACACCTTC.

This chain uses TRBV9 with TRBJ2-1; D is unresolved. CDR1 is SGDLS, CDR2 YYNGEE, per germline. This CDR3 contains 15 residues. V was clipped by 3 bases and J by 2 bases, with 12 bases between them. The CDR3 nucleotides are TGTGCCAGCAGCGGGTCGACTGACCCCTACAATGAGCAGTTCTTC. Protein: CASSGSTDPYNEQFF.

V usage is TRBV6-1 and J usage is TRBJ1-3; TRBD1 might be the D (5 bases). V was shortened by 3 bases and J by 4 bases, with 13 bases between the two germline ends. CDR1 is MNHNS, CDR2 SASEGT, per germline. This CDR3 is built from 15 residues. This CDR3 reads CASSDWGVTGNTIYF. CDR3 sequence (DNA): TGTGCCAGCAGTGATTGGGGGGTAACCGGAAACACCATATATTTT.